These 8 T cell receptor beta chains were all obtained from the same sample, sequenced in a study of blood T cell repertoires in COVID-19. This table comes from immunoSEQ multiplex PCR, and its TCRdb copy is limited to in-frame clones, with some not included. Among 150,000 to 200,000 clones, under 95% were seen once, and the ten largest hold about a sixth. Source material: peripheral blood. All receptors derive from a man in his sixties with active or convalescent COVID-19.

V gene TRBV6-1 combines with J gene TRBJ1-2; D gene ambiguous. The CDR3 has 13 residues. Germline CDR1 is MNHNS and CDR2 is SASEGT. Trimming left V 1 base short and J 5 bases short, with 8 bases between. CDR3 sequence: CASSEGREYGYTF. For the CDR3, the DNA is TGTGCCAGCAGTGAAGGACGGGAATATGGCTACACCTTC.

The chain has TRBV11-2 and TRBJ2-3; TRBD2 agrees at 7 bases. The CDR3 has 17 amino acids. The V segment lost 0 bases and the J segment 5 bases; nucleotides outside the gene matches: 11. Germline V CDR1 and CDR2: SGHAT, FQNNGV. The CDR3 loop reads CASSLDGRTRGRDTQYF. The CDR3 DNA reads TGTGCCAGCAGCTTAGATGGTAGGACTAGGGGTAGAGATACGCAGTATTTT.

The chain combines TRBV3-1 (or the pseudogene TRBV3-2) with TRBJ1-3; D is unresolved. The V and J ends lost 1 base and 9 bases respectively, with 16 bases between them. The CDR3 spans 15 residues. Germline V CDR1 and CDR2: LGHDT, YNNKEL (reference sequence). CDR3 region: CASSQVSLSRGTIYF. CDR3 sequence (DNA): TGTGCCAGCAGCCAAGTTTCTCTATCTCGGGGCACCATATATTTT.

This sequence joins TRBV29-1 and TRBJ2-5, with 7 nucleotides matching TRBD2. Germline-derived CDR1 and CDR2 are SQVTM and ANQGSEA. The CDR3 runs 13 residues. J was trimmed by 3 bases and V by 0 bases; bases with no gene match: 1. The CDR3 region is CSVEDLAEETQYF. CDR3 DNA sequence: TGCAGCGTTGAAGATCTAGCGGAAGAGACCCAGTACTTC. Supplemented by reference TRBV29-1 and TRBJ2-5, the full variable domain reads SAVISQKPSRDICQRGTSLTIQCQVDSQVTMMFWYRQQPGQSLTLIATANQGSEATYESGFVIDKFPISRPNLTFSTLTVSNMSPEDSSIYLCSVEDLAEETQYFGPGTRLLVL.

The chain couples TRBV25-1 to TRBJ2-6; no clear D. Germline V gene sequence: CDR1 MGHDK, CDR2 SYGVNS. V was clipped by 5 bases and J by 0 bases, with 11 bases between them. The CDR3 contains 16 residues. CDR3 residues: CASSRERYSGANVLTF. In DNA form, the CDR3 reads TGTGCCAGCAGTAGAGAACGGTACTCTGGGGCCAACGTCCTGACTTTC.

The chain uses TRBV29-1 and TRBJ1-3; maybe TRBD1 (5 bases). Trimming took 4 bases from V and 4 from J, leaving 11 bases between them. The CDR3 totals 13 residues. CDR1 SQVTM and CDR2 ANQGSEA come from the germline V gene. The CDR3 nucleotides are TGCAGCGTTGTGCGGGGGGGAGGAAACACCATATATTTT. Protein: CSVVRGGGNTIYF.

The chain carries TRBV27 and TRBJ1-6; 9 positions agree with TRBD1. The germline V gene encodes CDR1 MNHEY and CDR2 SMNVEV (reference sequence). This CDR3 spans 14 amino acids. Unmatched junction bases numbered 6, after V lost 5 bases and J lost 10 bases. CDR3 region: CASSLGTGTSPLHF. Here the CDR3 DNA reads TGTGCCAGCAGTCTAGGGACAGGGACCTCACCCCTCCACTTT.

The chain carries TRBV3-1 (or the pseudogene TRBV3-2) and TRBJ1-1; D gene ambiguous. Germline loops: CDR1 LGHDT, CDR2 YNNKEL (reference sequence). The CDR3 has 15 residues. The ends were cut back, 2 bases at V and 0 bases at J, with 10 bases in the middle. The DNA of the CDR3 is TGTGCCAGCAGCCAACGCTATACTTTGAACACTGAAGCTTTCTTT. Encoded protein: CASSQRYTLNTEAFF.